This T cell receptor (beta chain) emerged from a study of blood T cell repertoires in COVID-19. Background on the study: From the United States, Italy and Spain came samples of acute and convalescent COVID-19.

Under the authors' procedure: Cell counts per sample came from amplifying reference gene primers. Some clones are missing from TCRdb's copy, which holds only in-frame ones; the method was immunoSEQ multiplex PCR. V and J calls and clone size are copied from that table; D and trimming were computed from the DNA. The sample includes over 60,000 clones, around 83% of them seen just once. About this clone: Within the sample, other DNA sequences also encode this same CDR3.

One Seattle source followed patients from active infection through their disease course. The germline CDR1 and CDR2 sequences are MNHEY and SVGAGI. The trim removed 2 bases at V and 4 bases at J, leaving 1 base unmatched. The length of the CDR3 is 14 residues. The specimen sequenced was peripheral blood. The rearrangement uses TRBV6-5 and TRBJ2-1; 8 bases are shared with TRBD2. This receptor was taken from a man in his fifties with COVID-19, enrolled during active disease. DNA of the CDR3: TGTGCCAGCAGTTACCGGGGGGGATACAATGAGCAGTTCTTC. Translated, it gives CASSYRGGYNEQFF.